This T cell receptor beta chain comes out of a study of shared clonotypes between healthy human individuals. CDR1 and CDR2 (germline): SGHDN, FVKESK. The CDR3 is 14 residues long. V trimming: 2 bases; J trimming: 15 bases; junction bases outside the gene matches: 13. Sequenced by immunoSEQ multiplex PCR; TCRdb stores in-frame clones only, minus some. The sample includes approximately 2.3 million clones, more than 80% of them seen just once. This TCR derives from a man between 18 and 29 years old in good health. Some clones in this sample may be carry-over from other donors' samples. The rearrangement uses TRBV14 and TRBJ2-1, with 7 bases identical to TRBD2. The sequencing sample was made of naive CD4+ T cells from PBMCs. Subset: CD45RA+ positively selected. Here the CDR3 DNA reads TGTGCCAGCAGCCAATGGACTAGTCCAAATGGATGGTTCTTC. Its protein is CASSQWTSPNGWFF. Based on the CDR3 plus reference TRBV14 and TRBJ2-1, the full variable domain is EAGVTQFPSHSVIEKGQTVTLRCDPISGHDNLYWYRRVMGKEIKFLLHFVKESKQDESGMPNNRFLAERTGGTYSTLKVQPAELEDSGVYFCASSQWTSPNGWFFGPGTRLTVL.